The rows below give T cell receptor beta chains drawn from one sample of a study of blood T cell repertoires in COVID-19. Libraries were prepared by immunoSEQ multiplex PCR; TCRdb keeps only in-frame clonotypes and omits some of them. This sample has over 200,000 clones, with 92% found just once. The source material was peripheral blood. The receptors here all came from a man aged 55-75 years with COVID-19, enrolled during active disease. Both conserved end residues are part of each CDR3. Each record gives: J gene, D gene, V gene, clone size, CDR3 protein, CDR3 DNA. D genes are given only for firm matches. The size field is filled for only some rows; it gives once, few, many or a size class.

J: TRBJ2-3
D: .
V: TRBV28
size: .
CDR3: CASHREIADTQYF
DNA: TGTGCCAGCCACAGGGAGATTGCAGATACGCAGTATTTT

J: TRBJ2-1
D: TRBD2
V: TRBV19
size: .
CDR3: CASSYIAGAPYNEQFF
DNA: TGTGCCAGTAGTTACATAGCGGGAGCCCCCTACAATGAGCAGTTCTTC

J: TRBJ1-2
D: TRBD1
V: TRBV12-3/TRBV12-4
size: .
CDR3: CASSFGTDYGYTF
DNA: TGTGCCAGCAGTTTTGGGACAGACTATGGCTACACCTTC

J: TRBJ2-1
D: TRBD2
V: TRBV27
size: once
CDR3: CASSPPVGAGGHNEQFF
DNA: TGTGCCAGCAGTCCGCCGGTGGGGGCGGGGGGGCACAATGAGCAGTTCTTC

J: TRBJ2-1
D: .
V: TRBV7-7
size: once
CDR3: CASSLSPSYEQFF
DNA: TGTGCTAGCAGCTTATCCCCTAGCTATGAGCAGTTCTTC

J: TRBJ2-1
D: TRBD2
V: TRBV15
size: .
CDR3: CATSDLLGVAGTFNEQFF
DNA: TGTGCCACCAGCGATTTACTTGGGGTAGCGGGGACGTTCAATGAGCAGTTCTTC

J: TRBJ2-1
D: TRBD2
V: TRBV6-6
size: .
CDR3: CASSGTSGRRDEQFF
DNA: TGTGCCAGCAGCGGGACTAGCGGGAGGAGGGATGAGCAGTTCTTC

J: TRBJ1-6
D: TRBD1
V: TRBV5-1
size: .
CDR3: CASSFGTGSSYNSPLHF
DNA: TGCGCCAGCAGCTTCGGGACAGGGAGCTCCTATAATTCACCCCTCCACTTT

J: TRBJ2-7
D: TRBD1
V: TRBV9
size: .
CDR3: CASSVGDSQQYF
DNA: TGTGCCAGCAGCGTGGGGGACAGCCAGCAGTACTTC

J: TRBJ1-6
D: TRBD1
V: TRBV19
size: .
CDR3: CASSPRTGAPGSPLHF
DNA: TGTGCCAGTAGTCCCCGGACAGGGGCTCCTGGTTCACCCCTCCACTTT

J: TRBJ2-2
D: TRBD1
V: TRBV18
size: .
CDR3: CASSPAGTGGSTGELFF
DNA: TGTGCCAGCTCACCTGCCGGGACAGGGGGCTCCACCGGGGAGCTGTTTTTT

J: TRBJ1-5
D: .
V: TRBV18
size: .
CDR3: CASSMTGNSNQPQHF
DNA: TGTGCCAGCTCCATGACAGGTAATAGCAATCAGCCCCAGCATTTT

J: TRBJ2-1
D: TRBD1
V: TRBV7-9
size: once
CDR3: CASSSPVVGTGGHEQFF
DNA: TGTGCCAGCAGTTCTCCAGTAGTCGGGACAGGGGGCCATGAGCAGTTCTTC

J: TRBJ1-3
D: .
V: TRBV18
size: .
CDR3: CASSPPESSGNTIYF
DNA: TGTGCCAGCTCACCACCAGAGAGCTCTGGAAACACCATATATTTT

J: TRBJ1-5
D: TRBD1
V: TRBV2
size: .
CDR3: CASGGQGGGQPQHF
DNA: TGTGCCAGCGGGGGACAGGGGGGAGGTCAGCCCCAGCATTTT

J: TRBJ1-2
D: .
V: TRBV19
size: .
CDR3: CASSPGSGYGYTF
DNA: TGTGCCAGTAGTCCAGGGTCTGGCTATGGCTACACCTTC

J: TRBJ1-2
D: TRBD1
V: TRBV27
size: .
CDR3: CASSLDRGGNYGYTF
DNA: TGTGCCAGCAGTCTTGACAGGGGTGGAAACTATGGCTACACCTTC

J: TRBJ2-2
D: TRBD1
V: TRBV10-3
size: .
CDR3: CAISTGVPGGELFF
DNA: TGTGCCATCAGCACAGGGGTTCCCGGCGGGGAGCTGTTTTTT

J: TRBJ2-7
D: .
V: TRBV20-1
size: .
CDR3: CSARGPWGQYF
DNA: TGCAGTGCTAGGGGGCCCTGGGGGCAGTACTTC

J: TRBJ1-2
D: .
V: TRBV5-1
size: .
CDR3: CASSLEDFGYTF
DNA: TGCGCCAGCAGCTTGGAGGACTTTGGCTACACCTTC

J: TRBJ1-2
D: .
V: TRBV23-1
size: .
CDR3: CASSQRGMGYGYTF
DNA: TGCGCCAGCAGTCAAAGGGGCATGGGCTATGGCTACACCTTC

J: TRBJ2-5
D: TRBD2
V: TRBV9
size: .
CDR3: CASSAGTSGGAGETQYF
DNA: TGTGCCAGCAGCGCCGGGACTAGCGGGGGGGCTGGGGAGACCCAGTACTTC

J: TRBJ2-1
D: TRBD2
V: TRBV5-1
size: .
CDR3: CASTTSGSHNEQFF
DNA: TGCGCCAGCACGACTAGCGGGAGTCACAATGAGCAGTTCTTC

J: TRBJ2-1
D: TRBD2
V: TRBV7-8
size: .
CDR3: CASSSRKGGLAGGFIKSEQFF
DNA: TGTGCCAGCAGCTCGCGAAAGGGTGGACTAGCGGGGGGGTTCATAAAAAGTGAGCAGTTCTTC